The clone carrying this T cell receptor (beta chain) was seen a single time. Its antigen is as yet unknown. Germline V gene data show CDR1 as SNHLY and CDR2 as FYNNEI. Trimming shortened V by 6 bases and J by 3 bases, and 11 bases separated the two germline ends. This CDR3 has 13 amino acids. The sample is drawn from a study of CD8+CD57+ T cells in acquired aplastic anemia. Study-wide results and limits: Comparison of patients with controls identified approximately 28 shared CD8+ CDR3 sequences. Researchers reported that CD8+ Simpson's diversity was not significantly different in patients versus controls.

Sequencing involved patients with CD8+CD57+ cell expansion previously shown by flow cytometry. The study sampled blood from patients who had received no therapy. The TCR beta profiling, which covered VDJ combination and CDR3 sequence, was carried out using genomic DNA as the template. TCRdb fed the reads into MiXCR, producing one record per CDR3 protein. Of under 500,000 distinct CDR3 sequences in the sample, under 40% were seen once. The V and J genes are TRBV2 and TRBJ1-2; the D gene is possibly TRBD1 (5 bases). The sequenced sample was sorted CD4+, CD8+, or CD8+CD57+ T cells (not recorded which) from PBMCs. This clonotype was obtained from a human donor with aplastic anemia. Here the CDR3 reads CASSADTYYGYTF. As DNA, the CDR3 is TGTGCCAGCAGCGCGGACACATACTATGGCTACACCTTC.